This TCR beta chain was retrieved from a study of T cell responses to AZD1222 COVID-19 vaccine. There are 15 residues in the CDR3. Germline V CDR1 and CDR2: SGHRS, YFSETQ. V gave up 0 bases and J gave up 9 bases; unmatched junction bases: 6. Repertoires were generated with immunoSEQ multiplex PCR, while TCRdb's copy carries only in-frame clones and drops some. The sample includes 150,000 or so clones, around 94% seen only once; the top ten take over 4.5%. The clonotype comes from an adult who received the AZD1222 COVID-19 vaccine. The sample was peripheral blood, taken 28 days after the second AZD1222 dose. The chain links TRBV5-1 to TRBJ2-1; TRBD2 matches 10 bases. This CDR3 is CASSLASGRSGEQFF. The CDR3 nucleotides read TGCGCCAGCAGCTTGGCTAGCGGGAGAAGCGGTGAGCAGTTCTTC. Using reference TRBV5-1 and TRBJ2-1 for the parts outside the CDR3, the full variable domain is KAGVTQTPRYLIKTRGQQVTLSCSPISGHRSVSWYQQTPGQGLQFLFEYFSETQRNKGNFPGRFSGRQFSNSRSEMNVSTLELGDSALYLCASSLASGRSGEQFFGPGTRLTVL.